The 17 T cell receptor beta chains below were found in one sample sequenced in a study of blood T cell repertoires in COVID-19. TCRdb keeps only in-frame clones here, not all; method: immunoSEQ multiplex PCR. The sample has about 42,000 clones, approximately 90% seen once. Sequencing was performed on peripheral blood. The receptors were gathered from a man aged 50-60 years with active COVID-19.

This chain links TRBV3-1 (or the pseudogene TRBV3-2) with TRBJ2-3; 11 bases map to TRBD2. Germline CDR1 is LGHDT and CDR2 is YNNKEL (reference sequence). This CDR3 is built from 15 residues. With V trimmed by 3 bases and J by 8 bases, 7 bases remained unmatched. The CDR3 here is CASSHVAGGPGTQYF. In DNA form, the CDR3 reads TGTGCCAGCAGCCACGTAGCGGGAGGGCCGGGTACGCAGTATTTT.

V and J are TRBV19 and TRBJ1-2, with TRBD1 matching over 7 bases. J lost 8 bases, V lost 6 bases, and 9 bases had no gene match. This CDR3 is 13 amino acids long. Germline V gene lookup returns CDR1 LNHDA and CDR2 SQIVND (reference sequence). CDR3 coding DNA: TGTGCCAGTAGCCCCGCCGGGACAGACGGCTACACCTTC. This codes for CASSPAGTDGYTF.

V is TRBV7-8 and J is TRBJ1-5, with D unresolved. Between the trimmed V and J ends, which lost 0 bases and 4 bases, there was a span of 13 bases. Looked up from germline, CDR1 is SGHVS and CDR2 is FQNEAQ. The CDR3 is made up of 16 amino acids. CDR3 nucleotides: TGTGCCAGCAGCTTAGCGCCGGGAGCCCGGAATCAGCCCCAGCATTTT. Translating it yields CASSLAPGARNQPQHF.

V is TRBV7-2 and J is TRBJ2-2, with 9 nucleotides matching TRBD2. Germline V lookup: CDR1 SGHTA, CDR2 FQGNSA. J gave up 1 base and V 2 bases, and 11 bases lay outside the gene matches. This CDR3 is built from 19 residues. CDR3 amino acids: CASSLSAGGLGQNTGELFF. CDR3 DNA: TGTGCCAGCAGCTTATCGGCGGGAGGGCTGGGACAGAACACCGGGGAGCTGTTTTTT.

V gene TRBV6-5 combines with J gene TRBJ1-6; TRBD1 might be the D (5 bases). Germline loops: CDR1 MNHEY, CDR2 SVGAGI. V was shortened by 8 bases and J by 8 bases, with 10 bases between the two germline ends. CDR3 length: 12 residues. This CDR3 reads CASGTLDSPLHF. Written as DNA, the CDR3 is TGTGCCAGCGGGACTTTGGATTCACCCCTCCACTTT.

The chain couples TRBV3-1 (or the pseudogene TRBV3-2) to TRBJ2-1, with 8 nucleotides matching TRBD2. V lost 5 bases, J lost 7 bases, and 7 bases stayed unmatched. Germline V gives CDR1 LGHDT, CDR2 YNNKEL (reference sequence). CDR3 length equals 14 residues. Here the CDR3 DNA reads TGTGCCAGCAGCGATTCCGGGACTAGGAATGAGCAGTTCTTC. Its protein product is CASSDSGTRNEQFF.

The V gene is TRBV3-1 (or the pseudogene TRBV3-2), the J gene TRBJ2-7; weak D call: TRBD1 (6 bases). Germline V gene sequence: CDR1 LGHDT, CDR2 YNNKEL (reference sequence). The CDR3 is 15 amino acids. Trimming removed 2 bases from V and 3 bases from J, with 14 bases in between. Written as DNA, the CDR3 is TGTGCCAGCAGCCAAAATGACAGGAGAGTCTACGAGCAGTACTTC. Protein product: CASSQNDRRVYEQYF.

This chain links TRBV5-1 with TRBJ2-5; 11 nucleotides agree with TRBD2. CDR3 length equals 16 residues. V lost 3 bases to trimming and J lost 2 bases; unmatched junction nucleotides: 6. Germline V gene data show CDR1 as SGHRS and CDR2 as YFSETQ. DNA for the CDR3: TGCGCCAGCAGCTGGGCCGGGACTAGCGGTCAAGAGACCCAGTACTTC. Protein: CASSWAGTSGQETQYF. Supplemented by reference TRBV5-1 and TRBJ2-5, the full variable domain reads KAGVTQTPRYLIKTRGQQVTLSCSPISGHRSVSWYQQTPGQGLQFLFEYFSETQRNKGNFPGRFSGRQFSNSRSEMNVSTLELGDSALYLCASSWAGTSGQETQYFGPGTRLLVL.

J is TRBJ1-2 and V is TRBV19; no definite D call. Trimming stripped 3 bases from V and 0 bases from J, with 8 bases between. Germline values: CDR1 LNHDA, CDR2 SQIVND (reference sequence). CDR3 length: 14 amino acids. CDR3 nucleotides: TGTGCCAGTAGTATCAGAAATTCTAACTATGGCTACACCTTC. It yields the protein CASSIRNSNYGYTF. Drawing the rest from reference TRBV19 and TRBJ1-2, the complete variable domain is DGGITQSPKYLFRKEGQNVTLSCEQNLNHDAMYWYRQDPGQGLRLIYYSQIVNDFQKGDIAEGYSVSREKKESFPLTVTSAQKNPTAFYLCASSIRNSNYGYTFGSGTRLTVV.

The rearrangement links TRBV19 to TRBJ1-2; D gene unclear. Germline V gene lookup returns CDR1 LNHDA and CDR2 SQIVND (reference sequence). The germline V and J ends were trimmed by 3 bases and 4 bases, with 9 bases remaining between them. The CDR3 loop spans 13 amino acids. The CDR3 DNA follows: TGTGCCAGTAGTATTGTGCTATTCTATGGCTACACCTTC. Translation gives CASSIVLFYGYTF.

CDR3 in DNA: TGCGCCAGCAGCCAAGGGCAAGACTTCTATGGCTACACCTTC. Translation gives CASSQGQDFYGYTF. This chain joins TRBV4-1 and TRBJ1-2; unclear D gene. There are 14 residues in the CDR3. The V gene lost 1 base and the J gene lost 4 bases, with 10 bases spanning the gap. CDR1 is MGHRA, CDR2 YSYEKL, per germline.

The J gene is TRBJ2-3, the V gene TRBV4-1; 13 nucleotides match TRBD2. Unmatched junction bases numbered 9, after V lost 0 bases and J lost 0 bases. Germline V gene sequence: CDR1 MGHRA, CDR2 YSYEKL. This CDR3 contains 20 residues. The CDR3 protein is CASSQDRGTSGTTSTDTQYF. The CDR3 nucleotides read TGCGCCAGCAGCCAAGATCGGGGGACTAGCGGGACCACTAGCACAGATACGCAGTATTTT.

V usage is TRBV6-1 and J usage is TRBJ2-7; TRBD2 is a possible D gene (6 bases). The CDR3 is 13 residues long. The V and J ends lost 3 bases and 9 bases respectively, with 15 bases between them. Germline-derived CDR1 and CDR2 are MNHNS and SASEGT. CDR3 DNA sequence: TGTGCCAGCAGTGACGGAGGGCAGGGAAGGCAGTACTTC. Translating gives CASSDGGQGRQYF.

V and J are TRBV14 and TRBJ2-1, with 12 bases lining up with TRBD2. Trimming took 1 base from V and 6 from J; bases not matched to a gene: 10. CDR1 and CDR2 from the germline V gene are SGHDN and FVKESK. The CDR3 loop spans 18 amino acids. In nucleotides, the CDR3 is TGTGCCAGCAGCCAAGGGTCCGGTACTAGCGGGAGGCGCAATGAGCAGTTCTTC. It encodes CASSQGSGTSGRRNEQFF.

The CDR3 region is CASSYGLNQPQHF. The DNA of the CDR3 is TGTGCCAGCAGCTACGGACTGAATCAGCCCCAGCATTTT. The V call is TRBV13, the J call TRBJ1-5; no clear D. The CDR3 extends over 13 amino acids. The V gene lost 4 bases and the J gene lost 4 bases, with 8 bases spanning the gap. Germline V gene lookup returns CDR1 PRHDT and CDR2 FYEKMQ (reference sequence).

This clone was counted between two and nine times. The chain combines TRBV27 with TRBJ2-7; D uncertain. V shed 3 bases and J shed 3 bases, with 9 bases lying between them. The V gene's germline CDR1 is MNHEY and CDR2 SMNVEV (reference sequence). This CDR3 has 13 amino acids. CDR3: CASSFRRSYEQYF. The CDR3 nucleotides are TGTGCCAGCAGTTTCAGACGGAGCTACGAGCAGTACTTC.

The rearrangement joins TRBV14 to TRBJ1-1, with TRBD1 matching over 9 bases. V shed 3 bases and J 3 bases; nucleotides not matched to a gene: 2. The germline V gene has CDR1 SGHDN and CDR2 FVKESK. CDR3 length: 14 residues. The CDR3 protein is CASSQDRGHTEAFF. DNA of the CDR3: TGTGCCAGCAGCCAGGACAGGGGCCACACTGAAGCTTTCTTT.